The sequence of this T cell receptor (beta chain) was determined in a study of technical replicates of blood from several donors. As concerns this clone: The identical CDR3 is also encoded by other nucleotide sequences in the sample.

V gave up 6 bases and J gave up 4 bases; unmatched junction bases: 9. This CDR3 has 13 amino acids. Germline V gene data show CDR1 as SQVTM and CDR2 as ANQGSEA. The data were produced by immunoSEQ multiplex PCR, yet TCRdb's version contains in-frame clones alone and is incomplete. The sample consists of tens of thousands of clones, 90% of them appearing once. The receptor comes from a human donor in good health. Some clones in this sample may be carry-over from other donors' samples. The specimen sequenced was PBMCs. The V call is TRBV29-1, the J call TRBJ2-7; 7 positions agree with TRBD1. The CDR3 is CSVERQGSYEQYF. In DNA form, the CDR3 reads TGCAGCGTGGAAAGACAGGGATCTTACGAGCAGTACTTC.